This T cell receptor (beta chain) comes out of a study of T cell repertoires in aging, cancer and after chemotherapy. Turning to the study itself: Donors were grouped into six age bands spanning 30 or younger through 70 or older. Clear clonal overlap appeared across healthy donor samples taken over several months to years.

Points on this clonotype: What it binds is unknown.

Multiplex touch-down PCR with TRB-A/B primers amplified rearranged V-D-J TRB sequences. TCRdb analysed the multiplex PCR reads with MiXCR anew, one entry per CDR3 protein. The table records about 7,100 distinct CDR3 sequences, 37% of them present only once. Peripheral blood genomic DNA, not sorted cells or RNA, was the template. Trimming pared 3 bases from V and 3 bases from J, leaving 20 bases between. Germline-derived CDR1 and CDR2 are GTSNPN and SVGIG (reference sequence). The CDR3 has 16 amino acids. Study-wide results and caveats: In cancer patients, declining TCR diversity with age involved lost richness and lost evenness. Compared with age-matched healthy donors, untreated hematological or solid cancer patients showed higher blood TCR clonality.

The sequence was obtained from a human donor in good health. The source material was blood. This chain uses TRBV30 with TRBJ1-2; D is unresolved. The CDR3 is CAWSPQIDIPYYGYTF. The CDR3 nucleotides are TGTGCCTGGAGCCCACAAATTGACATACCCTACTATGGCTACACCTTC.